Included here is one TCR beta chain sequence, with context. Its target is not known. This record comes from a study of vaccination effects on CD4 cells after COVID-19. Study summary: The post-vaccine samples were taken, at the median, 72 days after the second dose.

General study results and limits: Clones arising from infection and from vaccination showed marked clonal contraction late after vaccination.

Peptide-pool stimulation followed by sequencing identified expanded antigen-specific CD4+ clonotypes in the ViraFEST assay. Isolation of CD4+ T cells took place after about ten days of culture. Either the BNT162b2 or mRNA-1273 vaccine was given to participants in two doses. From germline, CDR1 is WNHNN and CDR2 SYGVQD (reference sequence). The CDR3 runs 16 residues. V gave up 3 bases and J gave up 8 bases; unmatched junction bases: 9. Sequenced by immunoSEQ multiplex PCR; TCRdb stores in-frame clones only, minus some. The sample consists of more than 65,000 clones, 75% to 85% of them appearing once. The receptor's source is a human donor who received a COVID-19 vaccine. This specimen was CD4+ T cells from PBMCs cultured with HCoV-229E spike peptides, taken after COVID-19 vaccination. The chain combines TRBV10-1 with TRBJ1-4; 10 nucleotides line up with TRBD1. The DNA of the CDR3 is TGCGCCAGCAGTGACTCGAGGGACAGGGGATCCGAAAAACTGTTTTTT. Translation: CASSDSRDRGSEKLFF.